These 26 T cell receptor beta chains share one sample of origin, sequenced in a study of CD8+CD57+ T cells in acquired aplastic anemia. Genomic DNA was employed as the template in profiling TCR beta VDJ and CDR3. From the reads, TCRdb called clonotypes with MiXCR, one entry per CDR3 protein. The sample consists of around 220,000 distinct CDR3 sequences, over 40% of them appearing once. Patients chosen for sequencing had shown CD8+CD57+ cell expansion by flow cytometry. Specimen: sorted CD4+, CD8+, or CD8+CD57+ T cells (not recorded which) from PBMCs. The receptors here all came from a human donor with aplastic anemia.

The genes are TRBV10-2 and TRBJ1-6; a possible D gene is TRBD1 (6 bases). The germline gives CDR1 WSHSY, CDR2 SAAADI. The CDR3 contains 16 residues. V lost 3 bases and J 10 bases, leaving 19 bases between the germline ends. The CDR3 sequence is CASSDLVGQGSSPLHF. DNA of the CDR3: TGCGCCAGCAGTGATTTGGTCGGGCAGGGGAGCTCACCCCTCCACTTT.

There are a few counts of this clonotype. The chain carries TRBV7-2 and TRBJ1-2, with 11 bases lining up with TRBD1. Germline CDR1 is SGHTA and CDR2 is FQGNSA. V trimming: 5 bases; J trimming: 7 bases; junction bases outside the gene matches: 6. The CDR3 has 14 amino acids. The CDR3 DNA reads as TGTGCCAGCAGCACCAGGACAGGGGGCGGTGGCTACACCTTC. Its translation: CASSTRTGGGGYTF.

This clonotype was seen more than once but under ten times. The chain is built from TRBV10-1 and TRBJ2-3; the D call may be TRBD1 or TRBD2 (6 bases each). Germline assignment: CDR1 WNHNN and CDR2 SYGVQD (reference sequence). Trimming removed 2 bases at V and 5 bases at J, with 11 bases between. CDR3 length: 14 amino acids. This chain's CDR3 is CASSERGERDTQYF. In nucleotides, the CDR3 is TGCGCCAGCAGTGAGAGGGGGGAGAGAGATACGCAGTATTTT.

The chain employs TRBV19 and TRBJ2-5, with D possibly being TRBD2 (6 bases). V lost 7 bases and J 3 bases, leaving 12 bases between the germline ends. The CDR3 runs 13 residues. The germline V gene has CDR1 LNHDA and CDR2 SQIVND (reference sequence). The CDR3: CASTVTGEETQYF. As DNA, the CDR3 is TGTGCCAGTACCGTAACGGGGGAAGAGACCCAGTACTTC.

This clonotype has just a few counts. Its ends do not fully match the called genes, so a read error is possible. The genes are TRBV7-3 and TRBJ2-3, with a weak D call TRBD2 (6 bases). This CDR3 region has 14 residues. Germline V gives CDR1 SGHTA, CDR2 FQGTGA. This CDR3 reads CASSRAGSTGTQYF. The CDR3 DNA is TGTGCCAGCAGCCGGGCGGGGAGCACAGGTACGCAGTATTTT.

This clonotype was recorded at least ten times. The chain couples TRBV18 to TRBJ1-2; D perhaps matches TRBD1 (5 bases). CDR1 is KGHSH, CDR2 LQKENI, per germline. This CDR3 has 14 amino acids. Trimming removed 0 bases at V and 6 bases at J, with 11 bases between. DNA for the CDR3: TGTGCCAGCTCACCACCGGCGACGGACAATGGCTACACCTTC. Its translation is CASSPPATDNGYTF.

In this sample, this clonotype turned up many times. The CDR3 here is CAISIGGGRVDTQYF. The CDR3 bases are TGTGCCATCAGTATCGGCGGGGGGCGCGTAGATACGCAGTATTTT. V gene TRBV10-3 combines with J gene TRBJ2-3, with 8 bases fitting TRBD2. CDR1 is ENHRY, CDR2 SYGVKD, per germline. This CDR3 is built from 15 residues. Trimming removed 5 bases from V and 5 bases from J; junction bases left unmatched: 9.

Regarding this clonotype: A much larger clone differs by one base, so this may be a read error. The chain uses TRBV6-5 and TRBJ2-2; 8 nucleotides agree with TRBD1. The CDR3 spans 17 residues. Germline values: CDR1 MNHEY, CDR2 SVGAGI. J was trimmed by 8 bases and V by 7 bases; bases with no gene match: 18. CDR3 nucleotides: TGTGCCAGCAATGTAGTAGGTGTTGGACAGGGCTCGGGGGAGCTGTTTTTT. Residues: CASNVVGVGQGSGELFF.

This clonotype has just a few counts. J is TRBJ1-1 and V is TRBV12-3 or TRBV12-4, with 9 bases identical to TRBD1. CDR3 length: 12 residues. The V gene end was trimmed by 6 bases and the J gene end by 11 bases; junction bases not matched to a gene: 7. The CDR3 coding sequence is TGTGCCAGCAGATTCGACAGGGGGTGGGCTTTCTTT. It encodes CASRFDRGWAFF.

The rearrangement joins TRBV9 to TRBJ1-2, with a possible D match to TRBD1 (5 bases). The length of the CDR3 is 15 residues. Trimming cost V 4 bases and J 1 base, with 14 bases left between them. Germline assignment: CDR1 SGDLS and CDR2 YYNGEE. The CDR3 DNA is TGTGCCAGCAGCCCTTCAAGCCAGGGTAACTATGGCTACACCTTC. Its protein is CASSPSSQGNYGYTF.

V gene TRBV19 combines with J gene TRBJ2-1; D gene uncertain. CDR1 is LNHDA, CDR2 SQIVND, per germline (reference sequence). Trimming stripped 3 bases from V and 12 bases from J, with 9 bases between. The CDR3 spans 11 residues. CDR3 residues: CASSMGRRQFF. CDR3 nucleotide sequence: TGTGCCAGTAGTATGGGCCGGAGGCAGTTCTTC.

The V and J genes are TRBV13 and TRBJ2-1; D is unresolved. This CDR3 region has 15 residues. V lost 2 bases and J 0 bases, leaving 8 bases between the germline ends. Germline values: CDR1 PRHDT, CDR2 FYEKMQ (reference sequence). In DNA form, the CDR3 reads TGTGCCAGCAGCTTAAGTGGGGTCTCCTACAATGAGCAGTTCTTC. Translating gives CASSLSGVSYNEQFF.

Concerning this clonotype: This may be a read error, as it is one base from a much larger clone. The chain links TRBV5-1 to TRBJ2-7; TRBD2 might be the D (5 bases). The CDR3 extends over 16 amino acids. The germline V gene has CDR1 SGHRS and CDR2 YFSETQ. V lost 3 bases and J 2 bases, leaving 18 bases between the germline ends. CDR3 loop: CASSSLTREKAYEQYF. The CDR3 coding sequence is TGCGCCAGCAGCTCCCTAACACGGGAAAAAGCCTACGAGCAGTACTTC.

CDR3 bases: TGCAGCGTTGGGGAGGATGGCTACACCTTC. It encodes CSVGEDGYTF. J is TRBJ1-2 and V is TRBV29-1; D is unclear. Trimming took 4 bases from V and 6 from J, leaving 6 bases between them. This CDR3 region has 10 residues. Germline V gene lookup returns CDR1 SQVTM and CDR2 ANQGSEA.

This clonotype was found many times. The chain couples TRBV11-2 to TRBJ1-6, with D possibly TRBD1 on 5 matching bases. CDR3 length equals 15 residues. Per germline, CDR1 SGHAT and CDR2 FQNNGV. Between the trimmed V and J ends, which lost 3 bases and 11 bases, there was a span of 17 bases. The CDR3 DNA reads TGTGCCAGCAGCTTGAGGGACCCCTCACTAACACCCCTCCACTTT. Its protein is CASSLRDPSLTPLHF.

The V call is TRBV5-1, the J call TRBJ2-7, with D unclear. V was trimmed by 4 bases and J by 5 bases, leaving 10 bases between them. This CDR3 spans 12 amino acids. The germline V gene encodes CDR1 SGHRS and CDR2 YFSETQ. The CDR3: CASSPEDDEQYF. The CDR3 nucleotides are TGCGCCAGCAGCCCCGAAGACGACGAGCAGTACTTC.

V gene TRBV20-1 combines with J gene TRBJ1-5; D is unresolved. The V gene's germline CDR1 is DFQATT and CDR2 SNEGSKA (reference sequence). V was clipped by 1 base and J by 1 base, with 8 bases between them. This CDR3 is 14 amino acids long. CDR3: CSARVGQSNQPQHF. The CDR3 DNA follows: TGCAGTGCTAGAGTCGGGCAGAGCAATCAGCCCCAGCATTTT.

This clonotype appeared many times. The chain has TRBV9 and TRBJ1-5; a possible D gene is TRBD1 (6 bases). The CDR3 has 15 residues. The V gene lost 3 bases and the J gene lost 0 bases, with 10 bases spanning the gap. Germline CDR1 and CDR2: SGDLS and YYNGEE. CDR3 in DNA: TGTGCCAGCAGCGCAAGGGGGGATAGCAATCAGCCCCAGCATTTT. Its translation: CASSARGDSNQPQHF. Full variable domain (missing parts from reference TRBV9 and TRBJ1-5): DSGVTQTPKHLITATGQRVTLRCSPRSGDLSVYWYQQSLDQGLQFLIQYYNGEERAKGNILERFSAQQFPDLHSELNLSSLELGDSALYFCASSARGDSNQPQHFGDGTRLSIL.

The chain uses TRBV7-9 and TRBJ1-1; D is possibly TRBD1 (5 bases). CDR3 length: 14 residues. Germline CDR1 and CDR2: SEHNR and FQNEAQ (reference sequence). Trimming pared 4 bases from V and 8 bases from J, leaving 17 bases between. The DNA of the CDR3 is TGTGCCAGCAGCTACCCTAGAGGGGCTACCGAAGCTTTCTTT. This gives the protein CASSYPRGATEAFF.

This clonotype was observed many times. The V gene is TRBV19, the J gene TRBJ1-5; 8 bases line up with TRBD1. CDR3 size: 14 residues. The germline V gene has CDR1 LNHDA and CDR2 SQIVND (reference sequence). V lost 9 bases to trimming and J lost 6 bases; unmatched junction nucleotides: 10. Here the CDR3 DNA reads TGTGCCAGCATAGGCGGACAGGGTGGTCAGCCCCAGCATTTT. Protein: CASIGGQGGQPQHF.

The chain couples TRBV19 to TRBJ2-7; 7 positions match TRBD1. The CDR3 has 13 residues. Per the germline V gene, CDR1 is LNHDA and CDR2 is SQIVND (reference sequence). V dropped 5 bases and J dropped 7; count of bases not matched to a gene: 8. The CDR3 loop is CASSQQGIGEQYF. Written as DNA, the CDR3 is TGTGCCAGTAGTCAACAGGGGATTGGGGAGCAGTACTTC.

Many counts were recorded for this clonotype. This rearrangement joins TRBV7-3 to TRBJ1-1; weak D call: TRBD1 (5 bases). The CDR3 is 14 residues long. Germline V gene sequence: CDR1 SGHTA, CDR2 FQGTGA. Trimming pared 5 bases from V and 5 bases from J, leaving 15 bases between. CDR3 region: CASSPGAGGTEAFF. CDR3 DNA: TGTGCCAGCAGCCCTGGGGCAGGAGGGACTGAAGCTTTCTTT.

The V call is TRBV24-1, the J call TRBJ1-2, with 7 bases matching TRBD1. Germline CDR1 KGHDR, CDR2 SFDVKD. V shed 6 bases, J shed 2 bases, and the junction held 2 bases outside the gene matches. This CDR3 has 13 amino acids. CDR3: CATSIGGNYGYTF. CDR3 DNA: TGTGCCACCAGTATAGGGGGCAACTATGGCTACACCTTC.

This clonotype was observed a few times. The chain links TRBV20-1 to TRBJ1-1; TRBD1 might be the D (5 bases). The CDR3 runs to 13 residues. Trimming took 5 bases from V and 5 from J, leaving 15 bases between them. The germline V gene encodes CDR1 DFQATT and CDR2 SNEGSKA (reference sequence). CDR3 sequence (DNA): TGCAGTGCTCGCCGAGGGGCAGGAACTGAAGCTTTCTTT. As protein: CSARRGAGTEAFF.

The genes are TRBV28 and TRBJ2-7; 7 bases fit TRBD1. CDR3 length equals 13 residues. The J segment lost 2 bases and the V segment lost 7 bases, leaving 5 bases of the junction unmatched. Germline V CDR1 and CDR2: MDHEN, SYDVKM. The CDR3, as DNA: TGTGCCAGCAACATACAGGGGACCTACGAGCAGTACTTC. This codes for CASNIQGTYEQYF.

The genes are TRBV12-3 or TRBV12-4 and TRBJ2-1; TRBD2 matches 9 bases. Trimming took 11 bases from V and 2 from J; bases not matched to a gene: 4. The CDR3 covers 13 residues. CDR3 in amino acids: CALSGGPYNEQFF. Written as DNA, the CDR3 is TGTGCCTTGAGCGGGGGGCCCTACAATGAGCAGTTCTTC.